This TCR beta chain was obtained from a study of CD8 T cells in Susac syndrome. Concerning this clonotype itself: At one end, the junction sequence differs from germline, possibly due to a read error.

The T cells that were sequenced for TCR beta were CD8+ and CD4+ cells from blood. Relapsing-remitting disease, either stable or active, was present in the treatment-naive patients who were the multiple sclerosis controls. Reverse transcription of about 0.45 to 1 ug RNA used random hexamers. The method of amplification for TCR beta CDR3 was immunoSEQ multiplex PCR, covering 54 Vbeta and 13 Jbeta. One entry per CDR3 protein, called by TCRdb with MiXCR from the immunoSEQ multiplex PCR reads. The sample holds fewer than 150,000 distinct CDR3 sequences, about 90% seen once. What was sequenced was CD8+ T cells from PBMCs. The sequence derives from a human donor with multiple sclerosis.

CDR3 bases: TGTGCCAGCAGCTACCTGGGGGACCCAGAGGCCCAGTACTTC. It yields the protein CASSYLGDPEAQYF. The rearrangement uses TRBV7-8 and TRBJ2-5; either TRBD1 or TRBD2 may fit D (5 bases each). Per the germline V gene, CDR1 is SGHVS and CDR2 is FQNEAQ. The CDR3 consists of 14 residues.